Listed here are 27 T cell receptor beta chains from one sample, sequenced in a study of shared clonotypes between healthy human individuals. Assay used: immunoSEQ multiplex PCR; TCRdb lists only in-frame clones, some missing. This sample has just over 2,000,000 clones, with roughly 95% found just once. CD8 cells classed as naive were CD45RO-negative and positively selected for CCR7, excluding terminally differentiated effector memory CD45RA+ cells. The sequenced sample consisted of naive CD8+ T cells sorted from blood. These TCRs come from a young man in good health.

Details on this clone: The same CDR3 arises from other DNA sequences in this sample as well. This chain uses TRBV28 with TRBJ1-1; a possible D gene is TRBD1 (6 bases). V was pared by 4 bases and J by 3 bases, with 15 bases between. The germline CDR1 and CDR2 sequences are MDHEN and SYDVKM. The CDR3 length is 15 residues. Written as DNA, the CDR3 is TGTGCCAGCAGTTCCTACAGGGAGGGGGACACTGAAGCTTTCTTT. Translation: CASSSYREGDTEAFF.

The chain links TRBV7-3 to TRBJ2-2; D ambiguous. V lost 5 bases and J 0 bases, leaving 7 bases between the germline ends. The germline gives CDR1 SGHTA, CDR2 FQGTGA. The CDR3 contains 14 residues. The CDR3 DNA follows: TGTGCCAGCAGCCCGACACCGAACACCGGGGAGCTGTTTTTT. Amino acids: CASSPTPNTGELFF.

The gene calls are TRBV4-3 and TRBJ2-2; D is undetermined. CDR1 and CDR2 (germline): LGHNA, YSLEER. Between the trimmed V and J ends, which lost 0 bases and 1 base, there was a span of 12 bases. This CDR3 is 17 amino acids long. The CDR3 loop is CASSQDRFKRNTGELFF. CDR3 nucleotides: TGCGCCAGCAGCCAAGATAGATTCAAGCGGAACACCGGGGAGCTGTTTTTT.

The chain uses TRBV19 and TRBJ2-7, with a weak D call TRBD1 (5 bases). The V gene lost 4 bases and the J gene lost 4 bases, with 8 bases spanning the gap. CDR3 length: 12 residues. Germline lookup yields CDR1 LNHDA and CDR2 SQIVND (reference sequence). CDR3 nucleotides: TGTGCCAGTAGTACCGACAGATACGAGCAGTACTTC. Its translation: CASSTDRYEQYF.

A single count supports this clone. At one boundary the junction diverges from the germline segment, which might be a read error. V gene TRBV11-3 combines with J gene TRBJ2-2; 11 positions match TRBD1. The CDR3 length is 17 residues. Germline values: CDR1 SGHNT, CDR2 YENEEA. CDR3 in amino acids: CASRLGGTGGNTGELFF. Here the CDR3 DNA reads TGTGCCAGCAGATTAGGTGGGACAGGGGGTAACACCGGGGAGCTGTTTTTT.

Comment on this clone: This sample includes further DNA sequences coding for the same CDR3. The chain couples TRBV11-2 to TRBJ2-7; D call uncertain. Per germline, CDR1 SGHAT and CDR2 FQNNGV. Trimming took off 1 base at V and 7 bases at J, with 5 bases between the two ends. This CDR3 has 11 amino acids. CDR3 protein: CASSLAAEQYF. The CDR3 nucleotides are TGTGCCAGCAGCTTAGCGGCAGAGCAGTACTTC.

This clone was seen just once. The V call is TRBV11-2, the J call TRBJ2-3, with D maybe TRBD2 (5 bases). CDR1 SGHAT and CDR2 FQNNGV come from the germline V gene. Trimming took off 5 bases at V and 1 base at J, with 13 bases between the two ends. This CDR3 region has 15 residues. In nucleotides, the CDR3 is TGTGCCAGCAGCCCCCTTAACGGGGGCACAGATACGCAGTATTTT. Protein sequence: CASSPLNGGTDTQYF.

This clone was counted a single time. The rearrangement links TRBV4-1 to TRBJ1-4; D is unclear. V was trimmed by 4 bases and J by 5 bases, leaving 14 bases between them. This CDR3 is built from 15 residues. The V gene's germline CDR1 is MGHRA and CDR2 YSYEKL. The CDR3 reads CASSPFLWENEKLFF. CDR3 nucleotides: TGCGCCAGCAGCCCCTTTCTGTGGGAAAATGAAAAACTGTTTTTT.

DNA for the CDR3: TGTGCCAGCAGCTTGGCCGGACCAGCCCATGAGCAGTTCTTC. Translated: CASSLAGPAHEQFF. The V and J genes are TRBV11-2 and TRBJ2-1; D remains ambiguous. This CDR3 has 14 residues. V lost 3 bases and J lost 8, with 14 bases in between. Germline V gene lookup returns CDR1 SGHAT and CDR2 FQNNGV.

The genes are TRBV27 and TRBJ2-1; D is possibly TRBD1 (5 bases). The CDR3 covers 15 residues. Germline values: CDR1 MNHEY, CDR2 SMNVEV (reference sequence). V lost 4 bases, J lost 3 bases, and 13 bases lay in between. The CDR3 nucleotides read TGTGCCAGCAGTTCAATCGACAGTTTCTACAATGAGCAGTTCTTC. Translation gives CASSSIDSFYNEQFF.

V usage is TRBV18 and J usage is TRBJ1-5; D unresolved. V was trimmed by 4 bases and J by 3 bases, leaving 10 bases between them. The CDR3 has 14 amino acids. Germline values: CDR1 KGHSH, CDR2 LQKENI. The chain's CDR3 is CASSLPGDNQPQHF. In DNA, the CDR3 is TGTGCCAGCTCACTTCCAGGAGACAATCAGCCCCAGCATTTT. The complete variable domain, with remaining parts taken from reference TRBV18 and TRBJ1-5, reads NAGVMQNPRHLVRRRGQEARLRCSPMKGHSHVYWYRQLPEEGLKFMVYLQKENIIDESGMPKERFSAEFPKEGPSILRIQQVVRGDSAAYFCASSLPGDNQPQHFGDGTRLSIL.

The CDR3 reads CASSLNAGSRDGYTF. The CDR3 bases are TGTGCCAGCAGCCTGAATGCGGGTTCGAGGGATGGCTACACCTTC. This sequence joins TRBV5-4 and TRBJ1-2; D gene uncertain. Germline V CDR1 and CDR2: SGHNT, YYREEE (reference sequence). Deletions cut 4 bases from V and 6 bases from J, with 19 bases between. The CDR3 is 15 residues long.

The rearrangement uses TRBV6-5 and TRBJ2-5; TRBD2 matches 8 bases. The CDR3 contains 15 residues. Germline V gene lookup returns CDR1 MNHEY and CDR2 SVGAGI. The junction had 6 bases not matched to a gene; V was cut back by 4 bases and J by 2 bases. CDR3 sequence (DNA): TGTGCCAGCAGTTTATTAGCGGGGTGGCAAGAGACCCAGTACTTC. This sequence encodes CASSLLAGWQETQYF.

The chain employs TRBV9 and TRBJ1-2; weak D call: TRBD1 (5 bases). The CDR3 sequence is 16 residues long. Trimming shortened V by 3 bases and J by 6 bases, and 21 bases separated the two germline ends. CDR1 and CDR2 from the germline V gene are SGDLS and YYNGEE. CDR3 sequence reads: CASSGGAMTQVDGYTF. CDR3 DNA sequence: TGTGCCAGCAGCGGCGGGGCCATGACCCAGGTCGATGGCTACACCTTC.

The CDR3 protein is CASSSGTSVLPENIQYF. Here the CDR3 DNA reads TGTGCCAGCAGCTCCGGGACTAGCGTCCTTCCAGAAAACATTCAGTACTTC. The genes are TRBV5-8 and TRBJ2-4; TRBD2 aligns across 10 bases. In germline, CDR1 is SGHTS, CDR2 YDEGEE. The CDR3 sequence is 17 residues long. The junction had 11 bases not matched to a gene; V was cut back by 3 bases and J by 5 bases. Variable domain in full (rest from reference TRBV5-8 and TRBJ2-4): EAGVTQSPTHLIKTRGQQATLRCSPISGHTSVYWYQQALGLGLQFLLWYDEGEERNRGNFPPRFSGRQFPNYSSELNVNALELEDSALYLCASSSGTSVLPENIQYFGAGTRLSVL.

DNA of the CDR3: TGCGCCAGCAGCCAAGACAGGGGCTTCTGGCCCCAGCATTTT. Translated, it gives CASSQDRGFWPQHF. The chain combines TRBV4-1 with TRBJ1-5, with D perhaps TRBD1 (6 bases). The CDR3 contains 14 residues. CDR1 MGHRA and CDR2 YSYEKL come from the germline V gene. Trimming took 0 bases from V and 9 from J, leaving 12 bases between them.

The chain links TRBV29-1 to TRBJ2-1, with 11 bases matching TRBD2. Losses at the gene ends were 6 bases for V and 6 bases for J; bases not matched to a gene: 10. The germline CDR1 and CDR2 sequences are SQVTM and ANQGSEA. The CDR3 has 15 residues. The CDR3 reads CSVTSGASTTNEQFF. In DNA form, the CDR3 reads TGCAGCGTGACTAGCGGGGCCTCGACTACCAATGAGCAGTTCTTC.

V usage is TRBV27 and J usage is TRBJ1-2, with 7 bases identical to TRBD1. Per germline, CDR1 MNHEY and CDR2 SMNVEV (reference sequence). The CDR3 spans 14 residues. V was pared by 7 bases and J by 6 bases, with 11 bases of the junction left unmatched. CDR3: CASKTSGTEDGYTF. In nucleotides, the CDR3 is TGTGCCAGCAAAACCAGTGGGACAGAAGATGGCTACACCTTC.

The chain employs TRBV6-6 and TRBJ2-7; 11 bases align to TRBD2. Germline loops: CDR1 MNHNY, CDR2 SVGAGI (reference sequence). The CDR3 runs to 14 residues. The J segment lost 3 bases and the V segment lost 7 bases, leaving 5 bases of the junction unmatched. CDR3 nucleotides: TGTGCCAGCACTGAACTAGCGGGAGTCTACGAGCAGTACTTC. Amino acid sequence: CASTELAGVYEQYF.

The chain is built from TRBV6-4 and TRBJ1-2; 10 bases are shared with TRBD1. The V and J ends lost 0 bases and 6 bases, in that order; junction bases with no gene match: 10. Germline CDR1 and CDR2: MRHNA and SNTAGT. The CDR3 totals 17 residues. DNA of the CDR3: TGTGCCAGCAGTGACTCCCGTAGTGACAGGGGGCTGAATGGCTACACCTTC. Protein sequence: CASSDSRSDRGLNGYTF.

The chain combines TRBV13 with TRBJ2-7; D may be TRBD1 or TRBD2 (5 bases each). In germline, CDR1 is PRHDT, CDR2 FYEKMQ (reference sequence). The ends were cut back, 5 bases at V and 1 base at J, with 12 bases in the middle. The CDR3 consists of 14 residues. CDR3 in DNA: TGTGCCAGCAGCCCCGGGACGGCTTCCTACGAGCAGTACTTC. Translated, it gives CASSPGTASYEQYF.

The rearrangement links TRBV29-1 to TRBJ2-7; the D is unclear. The CDR3 runs 13 residues. CDR1 SQVTM and CDR2 ANQGSEA come from the germline V gene. Deletions cut 4 bases from V and 4 bases from J, with 14 bases between. The chain's CDR3 is CSVVLRYRYEQYF. CDR3 nucleotides: TGCAGCGTTGTCCTCAGGTACCGGTACGAGCAGTACTTC.

This chain links TRBV6-1 with TRBJ2-7; TRBD2 might be the D (6 bases). Per germline, CDR1 MNHNS and CDR2 SASEGT. This CDR3 is built from 13 residues. V was trimmed by 7 bases and J by 5 bases, leaving 15 bases between them. The CDR3 region is CASIYGTGDEQYF. CDR3 DNA sequence: TGTGCCAGCATTTACGGAACGGGGGACGAGCAGTACTTC.

This clone was recorded once. The CDR3 DNA is TGTGCCAGCAGTTTACAGGGGGCTGAGGAGACCCAGTACTTC. It translates to CASSLQGAEETQYF. The chain has TRBV6-1 and TRBJ2-5, with TRBD1 identical over 9 bases. Per germline, CDR1 MNHNS and CDR2 SASEGT. J was trimmed by 5 bases and V by 5 bases; bases with no gene match: 6. There are 14 residues in the CDR3.

CDR3 protein: CASSYADRPYEQYF. The CDR3 DNA sequence: TGTGCCAGCAGTTACGCCGATAGGCCCTACGAGCAGTACTTC. The chain combines TRBV6-6 with TRBJ2-7; D is unresolved. There are 14 residues in the CDR3. Trimming left V 2 bases short and J 2 bases short, with 10 bases between. Germline-derived CDR1 and CDR2 are MNHNY and SVGAGI (reference sequence).

The chain recombines TRBV11-1 with TRBJ2-1, with unresolved D. CDR1 SGHAT and CDR2 FQDESV come from the germline V gene (reference sequence). V lost 5 bases and J lost 8, with 16 bases in between. The CDR3 is 14 residues long. CDR3 sequence: CASSGGMSWDEQFF. CDR3 DNA sequence: TGTGCCAGCAGCGGCGGCATGTCCTGGGATGAGCAGTTCTTC.

This chain links TRBV6-1 with TRBJ2-7, with no clear D. The CDR3 is 14 residues long. CDR1 MNHNS and CDR2 SASEGT come from the germline V gene. V was shortened by 2 bases and J by 4 bases, with 12 bases between the two germline ends. The DNA of the CDR3 is TGTGCCAGCAGTGAATTTGGCAGTCTTTACGAGCAGTACTTC. This encodes CASSEFGSLYEQYF.